The clone carrying this T cell receptor beta chain was seen many times. Its antigen remains unidentified. TCRbeta library construction was performed incorporating unique molecular identifiers. TCRdb re-called the PCR reads with MiXCR, one entry per CDR3 protein. The table lists more than 200,000 distinct CDR3 sequences, about 25% of them singletons. Germline CDR1 is SGHTA and CDR2 is FQGNSA. The CDR3 is 15 amino acids. V shed 2 bases and J 3 bases; nucleotides not matched to a gene: 4. The sample belongs to a study of T-cell reconstitution after alpha-beta-depleted transplantation in children. Study outcomes and limitations: The study reportedly traced alpha-beta T cells about two months after transplant to several hundred expanded graft clones. For some patients, TCRbeta diversity was high at day 60 because of recipient T cells and thymic progenitors that survived. When one year had passed after transplant, most T-cell counts and diversity came from newly produced T cells.

The sample here was PBMCs, taken before TCRalphabeta/CD19-depleted stem cell transplant. The genes are TRBV7-2 and TRBJ2-1; 7 positions match TRBD2. The receptor was derived from a girl aged 2 to 9 with Fanconi anemia, due to receive a stem cell transplant. DNA for the CDR3: TGTGCCAGCAGCTTACTAGCGGCCAGCTACAATGAGCAGTTCTTC. Amino acid sequence: CASSLLAASYNEQFF.